Given below is one TCR beta chain in context. The antigen remains undetermined. The data are from a study of T cells after yellow fever vaccination. Study context: Those fractions that held only low numbers of cells were prepared using the SMART-Seq v4 Ultra Low Input RNA kit.

Germline lookup yields CDR1 SGHRS and CDR2 YFSETQ. This CDR3 is 17 amino acids long. Unmatched junction bases numbered 17, after V lost 4 bases and J lost 5 bases. Each CDR3 protein is one row after TCRdb ran MiXCR on the 5' RACE reads. The sample has more than 95,000 distinct CDR3 sequences, around 9.8% seen once. Study conclusions and caveats: Most clones from primary vaccination were detected again post-booster (96% CD4, 88% CD8).

The material was CD8+ T cells sorted from PBMCs, obtained on the day of the yellow fever booster vaccination. The chain combines TRBV5-1 with TRBJ1-2; the match to TRBD1 covers 7 bases. The receptor's source is a man aged 18 to 30 who received the YFV17D yellow fever vaccine. As DNA, the CDR3 is TGCGCCAGCAGCCAACACACCTTGCCAGGGGGGTTTTATGGCTACACCTTC. Amino acids: CASSQHTLPGGFYGYTF.